One sample yielded the 7 T cell receptor beta chains listed below, sequenced in a study of vaccination effects on CD4 cells after COVID-19 (dated 2022 in TCRdb). The ViraFEST assay stimulated PBMC with viral peptide pools and then used TCR sequencing to identify antigen-specific CD4+ T cell clonotypes by expansion. After 10 to 11 days of culture, CD4+ T cells were isolated with the EasySep CD4+ T cell isolation kit. Participants received two doses of either the BNT162b2 or the mRNA-1273 mRNA SARS-CoV-2 vaccine. What these receptors recognize is not known. Libraries came from the immunoSEQ multiplex PCR assay. This immuneACCESS table, as held by TCRdb, lists in-frame sequences with V and J called but not all clones. Of the missing ones, under half trace to an unresolved V gene in checked studies; the others have no known cause. This sample lists over 30,000 clones; 82% were detected once. The biggest ten clones account for about 1.4% of the sample.

The sequencing used CD4+ T cells from PBMCs cultured with HCoV-NL63 spike peptides, collected after COVID-19 vaccination. The sample's cell subset or site label, in plain terms: HCoV-NL63 spike overlapping peptide pool stimulation. The receptors were gathered from a human donor who received a COVID-19 vaccine. Some clones in this sample may be carry-over from other donors' samples.

This clone was detected only a few times. The chain is built from TRBV9 and TRBJ2-5; D is unclear. The V end lost 4 bases, the J end lost 2 bases, and 9 bases lay between the germline ends. The CDR3 sequence is 13 residues long. Germline CDR1 SGDLS, CDR2 YYNGEE. CDR3 nucleotide sequence: TGTGCCAGCAGCATGCGTGGGCAAGAGACCCAGTACTTC. Residues: CASSMRGQETQYF.

This sequence joins TRBV10-1 and TRBJ2-5; D perhaps matches TRBD1 (5 bases). V lost 2 bases to trimming and J lost 3 bases, with 7 bases between them. Germline V gives CDR1 WNHNN, CDR2 SYGVQD (reference sequence). The CDR3 sequence is 13 residues long. The CDR3 bases are TGCGCCAGCAGTGAGCAGGGAAAAGAGACCCAGTACTTC. Amino acid sequence: CASSEQGKETQYF.

The chain employs TRBV5-1 and TRBJ2-2; D gene ambiguous. The V gene's germline CDR1 is SGHRS and CDR2 YFSETQ. This CDR3 is built from 11 residues. V was shortened by 5 bases and J by 6 bases, with 5 bases between the two germline ends. CDR3 coding DNA: TGCGCCAGCAGGGGGTCCGGGGAGCTGTTTTTT. Translation gives CASRGSGELFF.

The chain uses TRBV7-5 and TRBJ1-5; no check of the table's D call, TRBD1, against the DNA was made. TRBV7-5 is a pseudogene segment. The CDR3 is 15 amino acids. The CDR3: CARSLGDSRHQPQHF. In DNA, the CDR3 is TGTGCCAGAAGCTTAGGTGACAGCCGTCATCAGCCCCAGCATTTT.

The chain joins TRBV6-2 or TRBV6-3 to TRBJ1-5, with D unclear. The ends were cut back, 0 bases at V and 1 base at J, with 7 bases in the middle. The CDR3 spans 15 residues. Germline loops: CDR1 MNHEY, CDR2 SVGEGT. CDR3 protein: CASSYSRGSNQPQHF. CDR3 in DNA: TGTGCCAGCAGTTACTCCCGTGGGAGCAATCAGCCCCAGCATTTT.

The V call is TRBV29-1, the J call TRBJ1-1; 8 nucleotides align to TRBD1. Germline CDR1 is SQVTM and CDR2 is ANQGSEA. Germline trimming cut 6 bases from V and 4 bases from J; bases unmatched to any gene: 10. The CDR3 covers 14 residues. The CDR3 reads CSVIPGGAGTEAFF. The CDR3 coding sequence is TGCAGCGTAATACCAGGGGGCGCGGGCACTGAAGCTTTCTTT.

The chain recombines TRBV5-4 with TRBJ1-1; 7 nucleotides agree with TRBD1. Germline lookup yields CDR1 SGHNT and CDR2 YYREEE (reference sequence). This CDR3 spans 17 amino acids. The V gene end was trimmed by 6 bases and the J gene end by 5 bases; junction bases not matched to a gene: 19. CDR3 DNA sequence: TGTGCCAGCACCACAAACCCTAGGGGGCCGGTGGGGACTGAAGCTTTCTTT. Its translation is CASTTNPRGPVGTEAFF.